This T cell receptor (beta chain) was sequenced for a study of cytomegalovirus exposure and HLA in healthy donors. The overall study: An earlier analysis identified 120 million or so unique TCR beta sequences in approximately 170 million T cells. The Caucasian-associated ancestry cluster held around four fifths of 398 genotyped donors. The early release's HLA-typed donors yielded 78 million or so unique TCRs. Study-wide results and caveats: Available immune exposure information was restricted to CMV serostatus only.

This CDR3 has 15 amino acids. Germline assignment: CDR1 LGHNA and CDR2 YSLEER. It was with 60 Vbeta and 13 Jbeta primers that the PCR ran. Sequencing used immunoSEQ multiplex PCR; TCRdb keeps in-frame clones, though not all of them. The data hold fewer than 120,000 clones, with roughly three quarters observed a single time. About this clone itself: Its antigen is undetermined.

The sequencing sample was made of PBMCs. This TCR was sampled from a man younger than 45 in good health and CMV-seropositive. The chain employs TRBV4-3 and TRBJ2-5; possible D gene TRBD1, 6 bases. TRBJ2-7 matches the DNA end more closely, so the J call is doubtful. CDR3 residues: CASSQDGDTPYEQYF. The CDR3, as DNA: TGCGCCAGCAGCCAAGATGGGGACACCCCCTACGAGCAGTACTTC.